Sequencing of this T cell receptor beta chain was carried out in a study of OX40 agonist ivuxolimab in advanced cancers. Looking at the study overall: Ivuxolimab was an agonistic, fully human IgG2 monoclonal antibody directed against OX40 (CD134), a costimulatory receptor. Intravenous ivuxolimab was administered to patients every 2 weeks at six dose levels: 0.01, 0.1, 0.3, 1.5, 3 and 10 mg/kg. Among the approximately 54 dose-escalation patients, approximately 20 had hepatocellular carcinoma, 15 or so melanoma, 9 renal cell carcinoma and 9 head and neck cancer. The dose-escalation cohort was almost 85% male with a mean age of approximately 60 years, ranging from roughly 20 to 80. Patients were allowed to have had prior anti-PD-1, anti-PD-L1 or anti-CTLA-4 therapy, and around 41% of the dose-escalation patients had previously received checkpoint inhibitors. Partial responses were achieved by three dose-escalation patients, of whom one had hepatocellular carcinoma and two had cutaneous melanoma. The purpose of peripheral TCRbeta sequencing was to test whether ivuxolimab changed TCR sequence diversity and led to clonal T-cell expansion. The paper covers the monotherapy dose-escalation part of the phase I ivuxolimab trial, which included N of about 56 patients.

The CDR3 runs 16 residues from the cysteine to the phenylalanine. Only the CDR3 part of the read is kept: 48 bases, read in frame from the first base. V and J are truncated by 0 bases and 9 bases respectively, leaving an intervening sequence of 19 bases. Reading the germline V gene gives CDR1 SGHRS and CDR2 YFSETQ. Genomic DNA was isolated from the sorted cells so that the TCRbeta CDR3 region could be sequenced. The immunoSEQ Assay was used to sequence the TCRbeta CDR3 regions. TCRdb limited this immuneACCESS table to in-frame rearrangements with V and J called. A share of clones is missing; checked studies link under half to unresolved V genes, and the rest is unexplained. Recorded for this sample are about 40,000 clones; roughly 82% of them occurred a single time. Of the sample, about 8.1% is held by the ten largest clones. There are a few counts of this clone. What this receptor recognizes is not known. Base qualities are not recorded, but no much larger clone differs from it by a single base.

Study-wide conclusions, independent of this receptor: In the 0.1-3.0 mg/kg groups, partial responders were among the patients with the lowest normalized peripheral clonal expansion, particularly in CD8+ T cells. After ivuxolimab, expanded clones were on average more numerous among CD8+ T cells than among CD4+ T cells. At doses of 0.1 to 3.0 mg/kg, clonal expansion of both CD4+ and CD8+ blood T cells was observed from baseline to week 6. The antigen specificity of the clonally expanded peripheral T cells was not determined. Low levels of normalized T-cell clonal expansion were also shown by some nonresponding patients.

Patients with autoimmune disease history or receiving systemic immunosuppression were excluded from the trial. Peripheral blood for TCR sequencing was collected from all dose cohorts at baseline, on cycle 4 day 1, and on cycle 7 day 1. Samples were obtained from an open-label, multicenter, first-in-human phase I dose-escalation trial of ivuxolimab. The trial enrolled adults with locally advanced or metastatic head and neck squamous cell, hepatocellular, melanoma or renal cell carcinoma. Before TCR sequencing, CD4+ T cells and CD8+ T cells from peripheral blood were sorted into separate populations.

The specimen was CD4+ or CD8+ T cells sorted from blood, collected in a trial of the OX40 agonist ivuxolimab. The chain was built from TRBV5-1 and TRBJ2-1, with the D gene not clear enough to name. This receptor was identified in an adult with an advanced solid tumor such as melanoma, head and neck, liver or kidney cancer. CDR3 reads: CASSLDVTYKSVEQFF. At the DNA level, the sequence is TGCGCCAGCAGCTTGGATGTGACATACAAATCGGTTGAGCAGTTCTTC.